A selection of T cell receptor beta chains follows, all from one sample in a study of cytomegalovirus exposure and HLA in healthy donors. TCRdb's copy holds only in-frame clones and misses some; the assay was immunoSEQ multiplex PCR. The sample lists about 180,000 clones, roughly 81% seen once, with under 5% in the top ten. The material sequenced was PBMCs. All receptors derive from a girl aged 5-17 years in good health and CMV-seropositive. The CDR3 runs from the conserved cysteine through the conserved F or W. Fields, in order: clone size, V gene, D gene, J gene, CDR3 DNA, CDR3 protein. The D gene is left open where the match is weak. Size values are once, few and many counts, or a class for expanded clones, and some rows have none.

clone_size: once
v_call: TRBV12-5
d_call: TRBD1
j_call: TRBJ1-6
cdr3_nt: TGTGCTAGTGGCACCGGGACAGGGGTCGGTTCACCCCTCCACTTT
cdr3_aa: CASGTGTGVGSPLHF

clone_size: NA
v_call: TRBV5-1
d_call: NA
j_call: TRBJ2-7
cdr3_nt: TGCGCCAGCAGCTTGGACGGGGGGCCCTACGAGCAGTACTTC
cdr3_aa: CASSLDGGPYEQYF

clone_size: NA
v_call: TRBV2
d_call: NA
j_call: TRBJ1-2
cdr3_nt: TGTGCCAGCAGTACGACAGCTGGCTACACCTTC
cdr3_aa: CASSTTAGYTF

clone_size: few
v_call: TRBV18
d_call: TRBD1
j_call: TRBJ2-5
cdr3_nt: TGTGCCAGCTCACTAGGGACAGGGGCAATCCAAGAGACCCAGTACTTC
cdr3_aa: CASSLGTGAIQETQYF

clone_size: NA
v_call: TRBV30
d_call: NA
j_call: TRBJ1-6
cdr3_nt: TGTGCCTGGAGTTTTCAGACACCCTCCTATAATTCACCCCTCCACTTT
cdr3_aa: CAWSFQTPSYNSPLHF

clone_size: NA
v_call: TRBV7-7
d_call: NA
j_call: TRBJ1-1
cdr3_nt: TGTGCTAGCAGTCTCAGGGAGGACACTGAAGCTTTCTTT
cdr3_aa: CASSLREDTEAFF

clone_size: once
v_call: TRBV19
d_call: NA
j_call: TRBJ2-1
cdr3_nt: TGTGCCAGTAGTATAGGCCTAAATGAGCAGTTCTTC
cdr3_aa: CASSIGLNEQFF

clone_size: NA
v_call: TRBV10-3
d_call: NA
j_call: TRBJ1-2
cdr3_nt: TGTGCCATCAGTGAGGGTGTACGACAAATTAGCAGCGGTGGCTACACCTTC
cdr3_aa: CAISEGVRQISSGGYTF

clone_size: NA
v_call: TRBV18
d_call: NA
j_call: TRBJ1-1
cdr3_nt: TGTGCCAGCTCACCCAGTTTTAACATGGAGGCTTTCTTT
cdr3_aa: CASSPSFNMEAFF

clone_size: NA
v_call: TRBV7-3
d_call: NA
j_call: TRBJ2-7
cdr3_nt: TGTGCCAGCAGCCTTTTTCGGACACCGGACCTCTACGAGCAGTACTTC
cdr3_aa: CASSLFRTPDLYEQYF

clone_size: NA
v_call: TRBV27
d_call: TRBD1
j_call: TRBJ2-3
cdr3_nt: TGTGCCAGCATTCAGGGGGGCACAGATACGCAGTATTTT
cdr3_aa: CASIQGGTDTQYF

clone_size: NA
v_call: TRBV21-1
d_call: NA
j_call: TRBJ2-2
cdr3_nt: TGTGCCAGCAGCTTTCGTAGACAGGGCAAGGCCGGGGAGCTGTTTTTT
cdr3_aa: CASSFRRQGKAGELFF

clone_size: NA
v_call: TRBV5-1
d_call: TRBD2
j_call: TRBJ2-1
cdr3_nt: TGCGCCAGCAGCTTGGAAGGTAGCGGGGGGCCCTACAATGAGCAGTTCTTC
cdr3_aa: CASSLEGSGGPYNEQFF

clone_size: few
v_call: TRBV30
d_call: TRBD1
j_call: TRBJ1-5
cdr3_nt: TGTGCCTGGAGTTCACGACAGGGCTACGGCAATCAGCCCCAGCATTTT
cdr3_aa: CAWSSRQGYGNQPQHF

clone_size: NA
v_call: TRBV10-3
d_call: TRBD2
j_call: TRBJ2-3
cdr3_nt: TGTGCCATCAGTGAAGAACTAGCGGGCAAAGATACGCAGTATTTT
cdr3_aa: CAISEELAGKDTQYF

clone_size: NA
v_call: TRBV6-5
d_call: TRBD1
j_call: TRBJ1-3
cdr3_nt: TGTGCCAGCACCCTGGACAGGGCGTCTGGAAACACCATATATTTT
cdr3_aa: CASTLDRASGNTIYF

clone_size: once
v_call: TRBV6-1
d_call: TRBD1
j_call: TRBJ2-3
cdr3_nt: TGTGCCAGCAGCCGACAGGGGACAGATACGCAGTATTTT
cdr3_aa: CASSRQGTDTQYF

clone_size: NA
v_call: TRBV7-2
d_call: NA
j_call: TRBJ2-5
cdr3_nt: TGTGCCAGCAGCCATGACAGCCAAGAGACCCAGTACTTC
cdr3_aa: CASSHDSQETQYF

clone_size: NA
v_call: TRBV5-4
d_call: NA
j_call: TRBJ1-2
cdr3_nt: TGTGCCAGCAGCTTATTCCTCAGGGATGGCTACACCTTC
cdr3_aa: CASSLFLRDGYTF

clone_size: NA
v_call: TRBV2
d_call: NA
j_call: TRBJ2-7
cdr3_nt: TGTGCCAGCAGTAGAACCCCGAGGGTTGGAGGGGAGTGGCACGAGCAGTACTTC
cdr3_aa: CASSRTPRVGGEWHEQYF

clone_size: NA
v_call: TRBV29-1
d_call: NA
j_call: TRBJ1-2
cdr3_nt: TGCAGCGTTGATCCAGGGCCGAGTGGCTACACCTTC
cdr3_aa: CSVDPGPSGYTF

clone_size: NA
v_call: TRBV5-6
d_call: TRBD1
j_call: TRBJ1-3
cdr3_nt: TGTGCCAGCAGCTTCCGGGACAGGGTGAACTCTGGAAACACCATATATTTT
cdr3_aa: CASSFRDRVNSGNTIYF

clone_size: NA
v_call: TRBV5-4
d_call: NA
j_call: TRBJ1-2
cdr3_nt: TGTGCCAGCAGCTTGAGGGATGTTGGAGGGTTTGGCTACACCTTC
cdr3_aa: CASSLRDVGGFGYTF

clone_size: NA
v_call: TRBV19
d_call: NA
j_call: TRBJ1-5
cdr3_nt: TGTGCCAGTAGTATGAGTCGAGGACAGCGAAATCAGCCCCAGCATTTT
cdr3_aa: CASSMSRGQRNQPQHF

clone_size: NA
v_call: TRBV7-3
d_call: TRBD1
j_call: TRBJ2-1
cdr3_nt: TGTGCCAGCAGCTTAAGGGCCCCAAGGGGGACAGGCTACAATGAGCAGTTCTTC
cdr3_aa: CASSLRAPRGTGYNEQFF

clone_size: NA
v_call: TRBV29-1
d_call: NA
j_call: TRBJ1-2
cdr3_nt: TGCAGCGTTGAAAGGGGATCCAACTATGGCTACACCTTC
cdr3_aa: CSVERGSNYGYTF

clone_size: NA
v_call: TRBV4-1
d_call: NA
j_call: TRBJ2-2
cdr3_nt: TGCGCCAGCAGCCAAGAGGTCCAGTTTTGGGAGCTGTTTTTT
cdr3_aa: CASSQEVQFWELFF

clone_size: NA
v_call: TRBV7-9
d_call: NA
j_call: TRBJ2-7
cdr3_nt: TGTGCCAGCAGCTTAGTTGGAGGTCGCAACGAGCAGTACTTC
cdr3_aa: CASSLVGGRNEQYF

clone_size: NA
v_call: TRBV6-5
d_call: NA
j_call: TRBJ2-1
cdr3_nt: TGTGCCAGCAGTTACTCGACGGCGGCCTCCTACAATGAGCAGTTCTTC
cdr3_aa: CASSYSTAASYNEQFF

clone_size: NA
v_call: TRBV4-1
d_call: NA
j_call: TRBJ1-5
cdr3_nt: TGCGCCAGCAGCCTAAGCTCCGGTAACAATCAGCCCCAGCATTTT
cdr3_aa: CASSLSSGNNQPQHF

clone_size: once
v_call: TRBV7-9
d_call: NA
j_call: TRBJ1-4
cdr3_nt: TGTGCCAGCAGCTTACGGACAGCGTCTGATAATGAAAAACTGTTTTTT
cdr3_aa: CASSLRTASDNEKLFF

clone_size: NA
v_call: TRBV15
d_call: NA
j_call: TRBJ1-1
cdr3_nt: TGTGCCACCAGCCCCCGATTTTCTATGAACACTGAAGCTTTCTTT
cdr3_aa: CATSPRFSMNTEAFF

clone_size: NA
v_call: TRBV7-9
d_call: TRBD1
j_call: TRBJ1-1
cdr3_nt: TGTGCCAGCAGCCCTCAGGACAGGGGCGAAACTGAAGCTTTCTTT
cdr3_aa: CASSPQDRGETEAFF

clone_size: NA
v_call: TRBV9
d_call: TRBD1
j_call: TRBJ1-1
cdr3_nt: TGTGCCAGCAGCGCCGACAGGGGGCGAACTGAAGCTTTCTTT
cdr3_aa: CASSADRGRTEAFF

clone_size: NA
v_call: TRBV6-6
d_call: TRBD1
j_call: TRBJ2-7
cdr3_nt: TGTGCCAGCAGTTACTCGGGACAGGGGGGCACCGAGCAGTACTTC
cdr3_aa: CASSYSGQGGTEQYF

clone_size: NA
v_call: TRBV13
d_call: NA
j_call: TRBJ1-1
cdr3_nt: TGTGCCAGCAGCTTAGACGTGGGACAATTTTATCCTGAAGCTTTCTTT
cdr3_aa: CASSLDVGQFYPEAFF

clone_size: NA
v_call: TRBV7-3
d_call: TRBD1
j_call: TRBJ2-2
cdr3_nt: TGTGCCAGCAGCTTATCCGGGACAGGGGGCCGGGAGCTGTTTTTT
cdr3_aa: CASSLSGTGGRELFF

clone_size: NA
v_call: TRBV2
d_call: TRBD1
j_call: TRBJ1-1
cdr3_nt: TGTGCCAGCAGGAACCCTCCCGACAGGGACCACACTGAAGCTTTCTTT
cdr3_aa: CASRNPPDRDHTEAFF

clone_size: once
v_call: TRBV2
d_call: TRBD1
j_call: TRBJ1-1
cdr3_nt: TGTGCCAGCAGAGGACAGGGGAACACTGAAGCTTTCTTT
cdr3_aa: CASRGQGNTEAFF

clone_size: once
v_call: TRBV20-1
d_call: NA
j_call: TRBJ1-1
cdr3_nt: TGCAGTGCCGTCAGTGAAGAAGCTTTCTTT
cdr3_aa: CSAVSEEAFF

clone_size: NA
v_call: TRBV19
d_call: NA
j_call: TRBJ2-5
cdr3_nt: TGTGCCAGTACGAATGAGGTACGAGAGACCCAGTACTTC
cdr3_aa: CASTNEVRETQYF